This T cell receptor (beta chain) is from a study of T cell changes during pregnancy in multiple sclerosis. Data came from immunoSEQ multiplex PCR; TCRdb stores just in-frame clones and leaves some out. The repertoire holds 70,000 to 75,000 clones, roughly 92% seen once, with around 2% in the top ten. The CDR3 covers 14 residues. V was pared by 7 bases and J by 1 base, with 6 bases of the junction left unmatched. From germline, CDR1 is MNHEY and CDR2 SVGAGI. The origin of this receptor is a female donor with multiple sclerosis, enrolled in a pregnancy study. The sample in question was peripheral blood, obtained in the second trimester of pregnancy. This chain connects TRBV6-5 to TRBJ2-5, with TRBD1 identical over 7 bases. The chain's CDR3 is CASMRQGLQETQYF. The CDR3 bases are TGTGCCAGCATGCGACAGGGTCTCCAAGAGACCCAGTACTTC.